The 23 T cell receptor beta chains in this list originate from one sample, sequenced in a study of cytomegalovirus exposure and HLA in healthy donors. The PCR had 60 Vbeta and 13 Jbeta primers. TCRdb's table, derived via immunoSEQ multiplex PCR, lists solely in-frame clones and lacks some. The sample contains about 100,000 clones, about 85% of which appear only once. Material for sequencing was PBMCs. The receptors shown here come from a man aged 30-40 years in good health and CMV-seronegative.

The chain combines TRBV5-1 with TRBJ1-3; TRBD1 aligns across 7 bases. This CDR3 has 16 residues. Germline assignment: CDR1 SGHRS and CDR2 YFSETQ. Losses at the gene ends were 3 bases for V and 1 base for J; bases not matched to a gene: 7. The CDR3 here is CASSWGQLNSGNTIYF. The CDR3 coding sequence is TGCGCCAGCAGCTGGGGACAGCTGAATTCTGGAAACACCATATATTTT.

The rearrangement joins TRBV30 to TRBJ1-2; D perhaps matches TRBD1 (5 bases). CDR1 is GTSNPN and CDR2 is SVGIG in the germline V gene (reference sequence). The V end lost 4 bases, the J end lost 8 bases, and 11 bases lay between the germline ends. The CDR3 extends over 11 amino acids. The CDR3 loop is CAWNGEGGYTF. For the CDR3, the DNA is TGTGCCTGGAACGGGGAGGGGGGCTACACCTTC.

The chain recombines TRBV5-4 with TRBJ2-3; tentatively, D is TRBD1 (6 bases). The CDR3 loop spans 15 amino acids. Deletions cut 5 bases from V and 4 bases from J, with 17 bases between. Germline values: CDR1 SGHNT, CDR2 YYREEE (reference sequence). This CDR3 reads CASSSGTKDPDTQYF. The CDR3, as DNA: TGTGCCAGCAGTTCCGGGACAAAGGATCCAGATACGCAGTATTTT.

V usage is TRBV11-1 and J usage is TRBJ2-1, with D perhaps TRBD1 (6 bases). CDR3 length equals 13 residues. V was pared by 5 bases and J by 3 bases, with 8 bases between. Germline lookup yields CDR1 SGHAT and CDR2 FQDESV (reference sequence). This CDR3 is CASSQDSYNEQFF. The DNA for the CDR3 is TGTGCCAGCAGCCAGGACAGCTACAATGAGCAGTTCTTC.

The rearrangement links TRBV30 to TRBJ1-1, with 10 bases lining up with TRBD1. This CDR3 has 13 amino acids. Germline V CDR1 and CDR2: GTSNPN, SVGIG (reference sequence). The junction had 8 bases not matched to a gene; V was cut back by 8 bases and J by 5 bases. The CDR3 sequence: CAVWTGGGTEAFF. CDR3 nucleotide sequence: TGTGCCGTCTGGACAGGGGGGGGGACTGAAGCTTTCTTT.

J is TRBJ2-7 and V is TRBV7-9, with 13 bases matching TRBD2. The CDR3 covers 18 residues. V shed 5 bases and J 0 bases; nucleotides not matched to a gene: 10. The germline V gene encodes CDR1 SEHNR and CDR2 FQNEAQ (reference sequence). The CDR3 spells CASSAVGLAGSTSYEQYF. CDR3 in DNA: TGTGCCAGCAGCGCTGTGGGACTAGCGGGATCTACCTCCTACGAGCAGTACTTC.

The chain uses TRBV5-6 and TRBJ1-1, with a possible D match to TRBD1 (5 bases). Trimming stripped 0 bases from V and 3 bases from J, with 9 bases between. This CDR3 comprises 14 residues. Germline V gene data show CDR1 as SGHDT and CDR2 as YYEEEE. CDR3 nucleotide sequence: TGTGCCAGCAGCTTGGCCGGCAGGGACACTGAAGCTTTCTTT. Protein product: CASSLAGRDTEAFF.

V is TRBV30 and J is TRBJ1-6; D may be TRBD1 (6 bases). Germline V lookup: CDR1 GTSNPN, CDR2 SVGIG (reference sequence). Trimming shortened V by 2 bases and J by 0 bases, and 14 bases separated the two germline ends. This CDR3 comprises 17 residues. DNA of the CDR3: TGTGCCTGGAGTATACAGGGCTGGAGCTCCTATAATTCACCCCTCCACTTT. Its translation is CAWSIQGWSSYNSPLHF.

The chain combines TRBV7-2 with TRBJ2-7, with TRBD2 as a possible D gene (5 bases). CDR1 is SGHTA and CDR2 is FQGNSA in the germline V gene. The CDR3 is made up of 14 amino acids. V gave up 1 base and J gave up 5 bases, with 12 bases separating them. The CDR3 nucleotides read TGTGCCAGCAGCTTAGGAGGGAGCAACGACGAGCAGTACTTC. Translating gives CASSLGGSNDEQYF. Full variable domain (outside the CDR3, taken from reference TRBV7-2 and TRBJ2-7): GAGVSQSPSNKVTEKGKDVELRCDPISGHTALYWYRQSLGQGLEFLIYFQGNSAPDKSGLPSDRFSAERTGGSVSTLTIQRTQQEDSAVYLCASSLGGSNDEQYFGPGTRLTVT.

The chain is built from TRBV6-5 and TRBJ2-5; D is perhaps TRBD1 (5 bases). The ends were cut back, 7 bases at V and 5 bases at J, with 14 bases in the middle. This CDR3 has 13 amino acids. The germline CDR1 and CDR2 sequences are MNHEY and SVGAGI. CDR3 sequence reads: CASISMDTETQYF. CDR3 sequence (DNA): TGTGCCAGCATATCTATGGACACGGAGACCCAGTACTTC.

The chain joins TRBV9 to TRBJ2-3; D gene uncertain. V was shortened by 3 bases and J by 8 bases, with 10 bases between the two germline ends. Germline CDR1 reads SGDLS; CDR2 reads YYNGEE. The CDR3 has 12 residues. In DNA, the CDR3 is TGTGCCAGCAGCGCTCAAGGCGGTACGCAGTATTTT. It yields the protein CASSAQGGTQYF.

The rearrangement joins TRBV30 to TRBJ1-1; D gene ambiguous. The CDR3 runs 14 residues. Germline CDR1 and CDR2: GTSNPN and SVGIG (reference sequence). V shed 1 base and J shed 0 bases, with 9 bases lying between them. The chain's CDR3 is CAWSEGLMNTEAFF. In DNA form, the CDR3 reads TGTGCCTGGAGTGAAGGACTGATGAACACTGAAGCTTTCTTT.

The chain combines TRBV30 with TRBJ1-2, with D possibly TRBD1 on 5 matching bases. The V gene's germline CDR1 is GTSNPN and CDR2 SVGIG (reference sequence). The CDR3 contains 13 residues. Trimming took off 5 bases at V and 5 bases at J, with 15 bases between the two ends. The DNA for the CDR3 is TGTGCCTGGGCCCCCGGACAACTATATGGCTACACCTTC. This translates into CAWAPGQLYGYTF.

The CDR3 DNA follows: TGTGCCAGTGGGCGGACAGGGGTCATGAACACTGAAGCTTTCTTT. Protein product: CASGRTGVMNTEAFF. V usage is TRBV6-5 and J usage is TRBJ1-1; the match to TRBD1 covers 9 bases. Germline V gene data show CDR1 as MNHEY and CDR2 as SVGAGI. CDR3 size: 15 residues. V shed 9 bases, J shed 0 bases, and the junction held 8 bases outside the gene matches.

This sequence joins TRBV7-7 and TRBJ2-1, with D possibly TRBD2 on 6 matching bases. There are 15 residues in the CDR3. Germline V CDR1 and CDR2: SSHAT, FNYEAQ (reference sequence). Trimming left V 2 bases short and J 3 bases short, with 11 bases between. CDR3 amino acids: CASSLTEGGYNEQFF. Here the CDR3 DNA reads TGTGCCAGCAGCTTAACGGAGGGTGGCTACAATGAGCAGTTCTTC.

The DNA for the CDR3 is TGTGCCCGGGCAGGGGATACTGAAGCTTTCTTT. Its translation is CARAGDTEAFF. The chain uses TRBV30 and TRBJ1-1; tentative D call: TRBD1 (6 bases). The CDR3 is made up of 11 amino acids. Germline V CDR1 and CDR2: GTSNPN, SVGIG (reference sequence). The V gene lost 8 bases and the J gene lost 5 bases, with 12 bases spanning the gap.

The chain is built from TRBV27 and TRBJ2-7; 11 bases are shared with TRBD2. After removal of 6 bases from V and 4 bases from J, the junction contained 8 bases not matched to a gene. Per the germline V gene, CDR1 is MNHEY and CDR2 is SMNVEV (reference sequence). The CDR3 is 15 amino acids. Written as DNA, the CDR3 is TGTGCCAGCAGGGTAGCGGGAGGGCCCCCTTACGAGCAGTACTTC. It specifies CASRVAGGPPYEQYF.

The chain combines TRBV19 with TRBJ2-3; a weak D match, TRBD2 (5 bases). CDR3 length: 16 amino acids. V was clipped by 2 bases and J by 2 bases, with 14 bases between them. Germline CDR1 is LNHDA and CDR2 is SQIVND (reference sequence). CDR3: CASSIIDGKATDTQYF. The CDR3 DNA reads TGTGCCAGTAGTATAATCGACGGGAAAGCCACAGATACGCAGTATTTT.

The chain is built from TRBV5-4 and TRBJ2-2; 9 bases map to TRBD1. Germline V CDR1 and CDR2: SGHNT, YYREEE (reference sequence). The CDR3 length is 16 residues. V shed 4 bases and J 5 bases; nucleotides not matched to a gene: 9. This chain's CDR3 is CASSDPTGGLTGELFF. In DNA, the CDR3 is TGTGCCAGCAGCGACCCCACAGGGGGCCTGACCGGGGAGCTGTTTTTT. Combining the CDR3 with reference TRBV5-4 and TRBJ2-2 gives the whole variable domain ETGVTQSPTHLIKTRGQQVTLRCSSQSGHNTVSWYQQALGQGPQFIFQYYREEENGRGNFPPRFSGLQFPNYSSELNVNALELDDSALYLCASSDPTGGLTGELFFGEGSRLTVL.

This chain joins TRBV6-1 and TRBJ2-5; perhaps TRBD2 as D (6 bases). Per the germline V gene, CDR1 is MNHNS and CDR2 is SASEGT. V shed 6 bases and J shed 5 bases, with 22 bases lying between them. The CDR3 covers 16 residues. The CDR3 protein is CASRETRLVFKETQYF. The CDR3 DNA sequence: TGTGCCAGCAGGGAAACCCGACTAGTTTTTAAGGAGACCCAGTACTTC.

This chain uses TRBV11-2 with TRBJ2-5; perhaps TRBD2 as D (6 bases). Germline values: CDR1 SGHAT, CDR2 FQNNGV. The CDR3 is 15 amino acids. V lost 1 base, J lost 5 bases, and 14 bases lay in between. The CDR3 sequence is CASSLALARRETQYF. The DNA of the CDR3 is TGTGCCAGCAGCTTAGCCCTAGCGAGACGTGAGACCCAGTACTTC.

The chain has TRBV2 and TRBJ2-3, with D tentatively TRBD2 (7 bases). In germline, CDR1 is SNHLY, CDR2 FYNNEI. V dropped 8 bases and J dropped 6 bases, with 18 bases sitting between them. This CDR3 contains 14 residues. The CDR3 coding sequence is TGTGCCAGCCGGAGGGAGGGGGGACCGGATACGCAGTATTTT. Its protein is CASRREGGPDTQYF.

The chain joins TRBV7-9 to TRBJ2-7, with unresolved D. CDR3 length: 13 amino acids. Germline V gives CDR1 SEHNR, CDR2 FQNEAQ (reference sequence). Trimming took off 3 bases at V and 1 base at J, with 7 bases between the two ends. CDR3 coding DNA: TGTGCCAGCAGCTTCGGCAGGTCCTACGAGCAGTACTTC. Amino acid sequence: CASSFGRSYEQYF.